This T cell receptor beta chain was found in a study of T cells in Graves' hyperthyroidism and ophthalmopathy. Across the study: Peripheral blood was secured at the point of initial diagnosis, before any treatment. Study results and caveats: Model predictions of ophthalmopathy came a median 6.5 months before onset. Among clonotypes expanded in thyroid above 0.001, most were also found in blood.

CDR1 is GTSNPN, CDR2 SVGIG, per germline (reference sequence). Trimming shortened V by 4 bases and J by 0 bases, and 16 bases separated the two germline ends. This CDR3 is built from 16 residues. TCR beta CDR3 sequences were amplified from RNA transcripts. RT-PCR in the first round (using the HTBI primer set) targeted the TCR CDR3. TCRdb analysed the multiplex PCR reads with MiXCR anew, one entry per CDR3 protein. The sample yields over 250,000 distinct CDR3 sequences, less than 30% seen once. This clonotype was detected ten times or more. Its antigen remains unidentified. This blood was taken when hyperthyroidism was first diagnosed, before any ophthalmopathy symptoms existed.

This chain joins TRBV30 and TRBJ1-5; a possible D gene is TRBD1 (6 bases). Sequences were obtained from blood. The origin of this receptor is a man aged 35-49 years with Graves' hyperthyroidism that later progressed to Graves' ophthalmopathy. CDR3 DNA sequence: TGTGCCTGGACCAGGACGGACAGTAATAGCAATCAGCCCCAGCATTTT. Its translation: CAWTRTDSNSNQPQHF.